Below, one T cell receptor beta chain is given with its context. This record comes from a study of cytomegalovirus exposure and HLA in healthy donors. The table came from immunoSEQ multiplex PCR; TCRdb's copy has only in-frame clones and leaves some out. The table has tens of thousands of clones, about 94% seen once; the top ten hold about 1.4%. CDR1 is SNHLY and CDR2 is FYNNEI in the germline V gene. The V and J ends lost 0 bases and 2 bases respectively, with 15 bases between them. This CDR3 region has 17 residues. The source material was PBMCs. This TCR was recovered from a man in his late teens or twenties in good health and CMV-seropositive. V is TRBV2 and J is TRBJ2-3; the D gene is possibly TRBD2 (6 bases). This chain's CDR3 is CASSEALPGLYTDTQYF. The CDR3 nucleotides read TGTGCCAGCAGTGAAGCGCTTCCTGGACTATACACAGATACGCAGTATTTT.